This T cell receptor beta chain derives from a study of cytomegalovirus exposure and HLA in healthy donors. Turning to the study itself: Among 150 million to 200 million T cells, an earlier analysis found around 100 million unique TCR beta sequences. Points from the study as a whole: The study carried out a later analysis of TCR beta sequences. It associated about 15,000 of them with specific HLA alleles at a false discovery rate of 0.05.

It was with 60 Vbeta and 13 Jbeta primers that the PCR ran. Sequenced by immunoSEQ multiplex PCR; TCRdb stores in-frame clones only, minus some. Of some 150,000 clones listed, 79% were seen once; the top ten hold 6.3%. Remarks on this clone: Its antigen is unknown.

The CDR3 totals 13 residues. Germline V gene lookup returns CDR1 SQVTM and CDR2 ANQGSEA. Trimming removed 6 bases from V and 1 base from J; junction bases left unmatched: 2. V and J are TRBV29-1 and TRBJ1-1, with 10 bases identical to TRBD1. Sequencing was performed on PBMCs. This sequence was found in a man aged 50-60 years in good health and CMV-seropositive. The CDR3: CSVGQGRNTEAFF. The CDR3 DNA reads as TGCAGCGTGGGACAGGGGAGGAACACTGAAGCTTTCTTT.